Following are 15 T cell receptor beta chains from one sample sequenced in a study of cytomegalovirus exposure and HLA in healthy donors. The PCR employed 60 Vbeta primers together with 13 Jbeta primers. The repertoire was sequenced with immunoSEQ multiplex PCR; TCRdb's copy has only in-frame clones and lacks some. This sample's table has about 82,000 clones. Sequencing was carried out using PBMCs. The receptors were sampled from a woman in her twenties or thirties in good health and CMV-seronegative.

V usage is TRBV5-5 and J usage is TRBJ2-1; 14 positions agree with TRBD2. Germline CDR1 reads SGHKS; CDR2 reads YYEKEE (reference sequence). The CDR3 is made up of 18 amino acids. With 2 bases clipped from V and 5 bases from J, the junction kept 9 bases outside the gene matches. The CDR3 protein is CASSLQGLAGAGNNEQFF. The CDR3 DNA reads TGTGCCAGCAGCTTACAGGGACTAGCGGGAGCTGGGAACAATGAGCAGTTCTTC.

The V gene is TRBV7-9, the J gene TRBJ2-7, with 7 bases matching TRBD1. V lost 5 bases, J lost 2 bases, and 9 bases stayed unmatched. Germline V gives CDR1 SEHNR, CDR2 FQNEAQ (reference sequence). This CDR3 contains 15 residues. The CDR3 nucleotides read TGTGCCAGCAGCAGTACCGGGACAGCTCCCTACGAGCAGTACTTC. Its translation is CASSSTGTAPYEQYF.

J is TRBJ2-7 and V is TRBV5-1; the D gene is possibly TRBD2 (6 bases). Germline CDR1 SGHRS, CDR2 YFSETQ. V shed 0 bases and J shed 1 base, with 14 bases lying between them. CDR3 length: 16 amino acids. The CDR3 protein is CASSLEGLGLSYEQYF. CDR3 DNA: TGCGCCAGCAGCTTGGAGGGACTGGGGCTATCCTACGAGCAGTACTTC.

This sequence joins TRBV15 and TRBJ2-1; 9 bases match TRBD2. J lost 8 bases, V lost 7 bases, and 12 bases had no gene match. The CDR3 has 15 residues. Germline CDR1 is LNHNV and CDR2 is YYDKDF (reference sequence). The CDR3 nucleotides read TGTGCCACCAACCACAGGCGGGGGGGGGCCGATGAGCAGTTCTTC. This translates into CATNHRRGGADEQFF.

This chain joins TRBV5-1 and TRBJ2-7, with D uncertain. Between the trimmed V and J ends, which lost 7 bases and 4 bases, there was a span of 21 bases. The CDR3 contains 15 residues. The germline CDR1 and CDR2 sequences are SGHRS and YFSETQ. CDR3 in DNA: TGCGCCAGCCAATACTCGGCGACTGACGTATACGAGCAGTACTTC. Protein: CASQYSATDVYEQYF. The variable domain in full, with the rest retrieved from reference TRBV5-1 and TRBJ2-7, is KAGVTQTPRYLIKTRGQQVTLSCSPISGHRSVSWYQQTPGQGLQFLFEYFSETQRNKGNFPGRFSGRQFSNSRSEMNVSTLELGDSALYLCASQYSATDVYEQYFGPGTRLTVT.

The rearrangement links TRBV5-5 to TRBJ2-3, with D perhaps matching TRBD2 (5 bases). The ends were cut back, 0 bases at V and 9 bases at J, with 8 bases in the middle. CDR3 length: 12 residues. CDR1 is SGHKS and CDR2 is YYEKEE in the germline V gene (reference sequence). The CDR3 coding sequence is TGTGCCAGCAGCTTGGATCGGGAAACGCAGTATTTT. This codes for CASSLDRETQYF.

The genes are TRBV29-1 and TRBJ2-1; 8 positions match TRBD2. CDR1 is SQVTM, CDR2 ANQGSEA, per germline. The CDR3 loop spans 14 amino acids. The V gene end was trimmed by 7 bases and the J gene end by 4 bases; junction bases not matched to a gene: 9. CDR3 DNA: TGCAGCGGCAATCTAGCGGGCGAATACAATGAGCAGTTCTTC. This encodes CSGNLAGEYNEQFF.

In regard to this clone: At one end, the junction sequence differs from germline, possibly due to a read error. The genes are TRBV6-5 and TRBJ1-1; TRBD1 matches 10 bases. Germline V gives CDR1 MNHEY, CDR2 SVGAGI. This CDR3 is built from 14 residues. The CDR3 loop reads CASSAWTGGTEDFF. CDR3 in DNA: TGTGCCAGCAGTGCCTGGACAGGGGGTACTGAAGATTTCTTT.

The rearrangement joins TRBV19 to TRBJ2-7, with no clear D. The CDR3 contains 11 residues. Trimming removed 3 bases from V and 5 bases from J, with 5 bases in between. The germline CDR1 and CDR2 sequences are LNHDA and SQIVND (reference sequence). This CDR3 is CASSMGDEQYF. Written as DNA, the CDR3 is TGTGCCAGTAGTATGGGCGACGAGCAGTACTTC.

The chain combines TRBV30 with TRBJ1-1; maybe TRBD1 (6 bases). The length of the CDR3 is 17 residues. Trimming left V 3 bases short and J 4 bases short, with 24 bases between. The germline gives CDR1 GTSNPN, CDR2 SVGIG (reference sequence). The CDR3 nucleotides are TGTGCCTGGAGGAGCGTAGCGGGAACAGGGTGGGCCACTGAAGCTTTCTTT. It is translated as CAWRSVAGTGWATEAFF.

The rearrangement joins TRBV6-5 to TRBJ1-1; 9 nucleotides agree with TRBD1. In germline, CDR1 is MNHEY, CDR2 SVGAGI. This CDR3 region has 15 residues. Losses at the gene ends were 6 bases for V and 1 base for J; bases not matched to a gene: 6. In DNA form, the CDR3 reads TGTGCCAGCAGAACACAGGGGGCCGCGAACACTGAAGCTTTCTTT. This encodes CASRTQGAANTEAFF.

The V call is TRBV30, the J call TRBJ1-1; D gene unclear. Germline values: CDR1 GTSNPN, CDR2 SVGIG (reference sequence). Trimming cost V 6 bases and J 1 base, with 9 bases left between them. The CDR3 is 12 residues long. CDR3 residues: CACRRGNTEAFF. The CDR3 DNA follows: TGTGCCTGTCGGAGAGGGAACACTGAAGCTTTCTTT.

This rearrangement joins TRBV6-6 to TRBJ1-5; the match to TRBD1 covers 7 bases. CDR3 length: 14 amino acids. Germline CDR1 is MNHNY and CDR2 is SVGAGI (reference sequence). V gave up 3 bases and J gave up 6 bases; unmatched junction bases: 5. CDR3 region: CASSYTGAVQPQHF. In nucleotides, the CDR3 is TGTGCCAGCAGTTATACAGGGGCAGTTCAGCCCCAGCATTTT.

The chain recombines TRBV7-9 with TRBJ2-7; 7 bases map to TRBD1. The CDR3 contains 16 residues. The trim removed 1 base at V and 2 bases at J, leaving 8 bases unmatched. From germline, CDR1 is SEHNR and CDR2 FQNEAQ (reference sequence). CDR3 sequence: CASSLGRDSSAYEQYF. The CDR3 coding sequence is TGTGCCAGCAGCTTAGGCAGGGACAGTTCCGCCTACGAGCAGTACTTC.

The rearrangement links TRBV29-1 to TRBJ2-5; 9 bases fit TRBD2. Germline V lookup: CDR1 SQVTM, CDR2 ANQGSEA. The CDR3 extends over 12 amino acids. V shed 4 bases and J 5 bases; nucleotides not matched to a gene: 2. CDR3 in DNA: TGCAGCGTTGGGACTAGCGTGGAGACCCAGTACTTC. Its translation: CSVGTSVETQYF.